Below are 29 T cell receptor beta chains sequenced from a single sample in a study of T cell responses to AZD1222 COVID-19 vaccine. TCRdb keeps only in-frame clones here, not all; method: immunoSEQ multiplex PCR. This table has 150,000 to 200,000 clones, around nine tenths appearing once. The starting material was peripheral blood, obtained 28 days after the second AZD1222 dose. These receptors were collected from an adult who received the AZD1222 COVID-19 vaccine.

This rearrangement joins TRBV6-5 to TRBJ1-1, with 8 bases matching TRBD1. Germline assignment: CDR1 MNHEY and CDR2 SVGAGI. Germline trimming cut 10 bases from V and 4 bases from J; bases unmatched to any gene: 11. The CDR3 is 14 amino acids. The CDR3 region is CATLPGQDGTEAFF. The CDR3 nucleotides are TGTGCCACCCTACCGGGACAGGATGGCACTGAAGCTTTCTTT.

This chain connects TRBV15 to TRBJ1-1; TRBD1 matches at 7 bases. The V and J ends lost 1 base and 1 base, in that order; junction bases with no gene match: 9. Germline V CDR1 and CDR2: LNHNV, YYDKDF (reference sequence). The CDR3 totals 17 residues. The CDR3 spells CATSRGGTVAQNTEAFF. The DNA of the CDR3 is TGTGCCACCAGCAGAGGGGGGACAGTAGCACAGAACACTGAAGCTTTCTTT. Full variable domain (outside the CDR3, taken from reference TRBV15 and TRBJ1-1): DAMVIQNPRYQVTQFGKPVTLSCSQTLNHNVMYWYQQKSSQAPKLLFHYYDKDFNNEADTPDNFQSRRPNTSFCFLDIRSPGLGDTAMYLCATSRGGTVAQNTEAFFGQGTRLTVV.

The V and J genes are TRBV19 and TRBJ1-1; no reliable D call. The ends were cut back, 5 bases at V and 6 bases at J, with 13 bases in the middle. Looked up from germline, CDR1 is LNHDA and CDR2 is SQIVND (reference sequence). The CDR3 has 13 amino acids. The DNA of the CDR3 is TGTGCCAGTAGTGACGGGAGGGTTTCTGAAGCTTTCTTT. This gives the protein CASSDGRVSEAFF.

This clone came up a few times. The CDR3 protein is CASSHQGGKGNQPQHF. The CDR3 DNA reads TGCGCCAGCAGCCACCAAGGGGGGAAAGGCAATCAGCCCCAGCATTTT. This chain links TRBV4-1 with TRBJ1-5; tentative D call: TRBD1 (6 bases). Germline values: CDR1 MGHRA, CDR2 YSYEKL. There are 16 residues in the CDR3. Trimming cost V 3 bases and J 2 bases, with 14 bases left between them.

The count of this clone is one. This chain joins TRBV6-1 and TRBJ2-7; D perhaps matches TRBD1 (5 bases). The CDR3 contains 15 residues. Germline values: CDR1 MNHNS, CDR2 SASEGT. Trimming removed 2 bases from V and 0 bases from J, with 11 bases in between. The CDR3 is CASSESRQSSYEQYF. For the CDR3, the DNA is TGTGCCAGCAGTGAATCACGACAGAGCTCCTACGAGCAGTACTTC.

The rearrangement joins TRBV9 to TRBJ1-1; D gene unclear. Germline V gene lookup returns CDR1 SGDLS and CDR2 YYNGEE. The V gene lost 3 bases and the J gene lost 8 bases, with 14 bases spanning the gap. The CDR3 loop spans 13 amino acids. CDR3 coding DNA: TGTGCCAGCAGCGGGACCGGGAGCACAGAAGCTTTCTTT. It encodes CASSGTGSTEAFF.

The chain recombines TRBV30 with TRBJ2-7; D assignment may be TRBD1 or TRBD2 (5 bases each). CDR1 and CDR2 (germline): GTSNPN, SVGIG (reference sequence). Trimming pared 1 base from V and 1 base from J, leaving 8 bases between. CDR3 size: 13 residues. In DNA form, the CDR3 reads TGTGCCTGGAGTGACGGGACGTCCTACGAGCAGTACTTC. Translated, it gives CAWSDGTSYEQYF.

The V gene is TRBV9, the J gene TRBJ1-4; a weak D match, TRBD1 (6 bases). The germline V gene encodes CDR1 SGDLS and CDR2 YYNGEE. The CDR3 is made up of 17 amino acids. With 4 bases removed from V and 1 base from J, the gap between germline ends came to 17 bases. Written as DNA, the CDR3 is TGTGCCAGCAGCCCCCGCACAGGGCTTGAAACTAATGAAAAACTGTTTTTT. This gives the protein CASSPRTGLETNEKLFF.

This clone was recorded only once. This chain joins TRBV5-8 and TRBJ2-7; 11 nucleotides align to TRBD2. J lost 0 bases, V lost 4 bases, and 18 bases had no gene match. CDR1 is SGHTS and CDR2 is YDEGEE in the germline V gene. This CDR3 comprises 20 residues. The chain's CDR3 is CASSIGVGLAGGILSYEQYF. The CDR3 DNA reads TGTGCCAGCAGCATTGGCGTGGGGCTAGCGGGGGGCATCCTCTCCTACGAGCAGTACTTC.

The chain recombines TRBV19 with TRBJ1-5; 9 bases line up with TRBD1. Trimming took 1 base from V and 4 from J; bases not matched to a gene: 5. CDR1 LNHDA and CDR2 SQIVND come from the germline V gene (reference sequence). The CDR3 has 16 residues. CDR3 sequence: CASSIVAGQGNQPQHF. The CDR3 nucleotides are TGTGCCAGTAGTATAGTGGCGGGACAGGGAAATCAGCCCCAGCATTTT.

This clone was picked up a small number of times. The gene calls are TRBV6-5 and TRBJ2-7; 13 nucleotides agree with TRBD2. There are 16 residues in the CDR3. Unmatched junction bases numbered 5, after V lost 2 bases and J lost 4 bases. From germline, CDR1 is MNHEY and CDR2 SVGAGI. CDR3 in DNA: TGTGCCAGCAGTTACCCTCGACTAGCGGGGGGTTACGAGCAGTACTTC. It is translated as CASSYPRLAGGYEQYF.

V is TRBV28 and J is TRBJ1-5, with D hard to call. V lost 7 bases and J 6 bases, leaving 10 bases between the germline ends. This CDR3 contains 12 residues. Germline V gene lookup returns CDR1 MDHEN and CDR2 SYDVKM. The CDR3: CASTGVGQPQHF. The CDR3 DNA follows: TGTGCCAGCACGGGAGTAGGTCAGCCCCAGCATTTT. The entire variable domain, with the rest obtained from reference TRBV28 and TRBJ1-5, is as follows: DVKVTQSSRYLVKRTGEKVFLECVQDMDHENMFWYRQDPGLGLRLIYFSYDVKMKEKGDIPEGYSVSREKKERFSLILESASTNQTSMYLCASTGVGQPQHFGDGTRLSIL.

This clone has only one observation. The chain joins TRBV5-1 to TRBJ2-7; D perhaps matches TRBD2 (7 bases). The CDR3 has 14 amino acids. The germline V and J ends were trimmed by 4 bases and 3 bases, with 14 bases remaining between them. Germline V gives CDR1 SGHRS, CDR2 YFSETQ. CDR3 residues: CASSNAGAGYEQYF. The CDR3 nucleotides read TGCGCCAGCAGCAATGCGGGGGCGGGCTACGAGCAGTACTTC.

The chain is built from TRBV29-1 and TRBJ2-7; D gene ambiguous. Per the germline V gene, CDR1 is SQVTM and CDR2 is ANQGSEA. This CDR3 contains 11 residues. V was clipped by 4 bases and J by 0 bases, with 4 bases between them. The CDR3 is CSVAGSYEQYF. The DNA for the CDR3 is TGCAGCGTTGCGGGCTCCTACGAGCAGTACTTC.

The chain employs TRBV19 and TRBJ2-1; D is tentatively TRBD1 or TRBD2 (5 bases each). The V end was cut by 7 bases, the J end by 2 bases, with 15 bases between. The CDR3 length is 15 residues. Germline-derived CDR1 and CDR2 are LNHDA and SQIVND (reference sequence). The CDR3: CASTYEGRAYNEQFF. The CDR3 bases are TGTGCCAGTACCTATGAGGGACGAGCCTACAATGAGCAGTTCTTC. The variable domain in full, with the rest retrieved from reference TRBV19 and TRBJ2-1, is DGGITQSPKYLFRKEGQNVTLSCEQNLNHDAMYWYRQDPGQGLRLIYYSQIVNDFQKGDIAEGYSVSREKKESFPLTVTSAQKNPTAFYLCASTYEGRAYNEQFFGPGTRLTVL.

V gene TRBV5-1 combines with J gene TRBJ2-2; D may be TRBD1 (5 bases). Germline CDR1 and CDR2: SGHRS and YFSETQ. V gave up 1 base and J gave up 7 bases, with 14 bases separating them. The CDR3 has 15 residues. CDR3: CASSLLQGLVGELFF. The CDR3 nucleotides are TGCGCCAGCAGCTTGCTGCAGGGCTTGGTCGGGGAGCTGTTTTTT.

CDR3 nucleotides: TGTGCCAGCAAGGTTCAACTGAGCACAGATACGCAGTATTTT. Protein: CASKVQLSTDTQYF. V usage is TRBV6-5 and J usage is TRBJ2-3; no clear D gene. Germline V CDR1 and CDR2: MNHEY, SVGAGI. The CDR3 is made up of 14 amino acids. V was clipped by 7 bases and J by 0 bases, with 11 bases between them.

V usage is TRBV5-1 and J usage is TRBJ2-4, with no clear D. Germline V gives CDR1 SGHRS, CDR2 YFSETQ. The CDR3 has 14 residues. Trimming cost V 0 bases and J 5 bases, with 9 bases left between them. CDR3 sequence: CASSLGGSENIQYF. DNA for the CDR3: TGCGCCAGCAGCTTGGGCGGCTCCGAAAACATTCAGTACTTC.

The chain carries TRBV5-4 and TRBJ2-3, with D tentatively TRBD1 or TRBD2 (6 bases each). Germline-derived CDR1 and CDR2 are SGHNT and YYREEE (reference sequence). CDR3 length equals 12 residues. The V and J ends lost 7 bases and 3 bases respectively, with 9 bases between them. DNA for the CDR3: TGTGCCAGCGGGGGGCATACAGATACGCAGTATTTT. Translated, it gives CASGGHTDTQYF.

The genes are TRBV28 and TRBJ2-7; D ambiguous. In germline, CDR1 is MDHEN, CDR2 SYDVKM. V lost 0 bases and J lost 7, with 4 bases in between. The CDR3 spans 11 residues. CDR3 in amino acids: CASSLWGEQYF. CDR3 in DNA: TGTGCCAGCAGTTTATGGGGGGAGCAGTACTTC.

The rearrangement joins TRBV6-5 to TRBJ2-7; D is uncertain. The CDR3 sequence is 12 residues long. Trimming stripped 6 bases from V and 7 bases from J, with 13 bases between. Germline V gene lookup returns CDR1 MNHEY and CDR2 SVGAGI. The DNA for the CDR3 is TGTGCCAGCAGGCAACGAATGGGGGAGCAGTACTTC. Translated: CASRQRMGEQYF.

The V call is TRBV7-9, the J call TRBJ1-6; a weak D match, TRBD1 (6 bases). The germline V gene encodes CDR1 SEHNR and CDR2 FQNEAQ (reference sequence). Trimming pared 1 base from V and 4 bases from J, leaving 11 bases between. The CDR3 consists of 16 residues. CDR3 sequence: CASSLGRQDYNSPLHF. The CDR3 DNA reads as TGTGCCAGCAGCTTAGGGAGACAGGATTATAATTCACCCCTCCACTTT.

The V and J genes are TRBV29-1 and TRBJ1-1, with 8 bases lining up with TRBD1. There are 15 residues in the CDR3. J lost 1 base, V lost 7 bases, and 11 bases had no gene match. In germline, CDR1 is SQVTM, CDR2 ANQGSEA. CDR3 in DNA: TGCAGCGGACGATTAGGGACAGGAACGAACACTGAAGCTTTCTTT. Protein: CSGRLGTGTNTEAFF.

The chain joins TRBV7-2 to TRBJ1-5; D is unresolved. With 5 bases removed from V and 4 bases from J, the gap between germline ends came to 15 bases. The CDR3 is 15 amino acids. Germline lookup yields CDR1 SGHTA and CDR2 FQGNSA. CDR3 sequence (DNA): TGTGCCAGCAGCCCGCGCGGGATATGGAATCAGCCCCAGCATTTT. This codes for CASSPRGIWNQPQHF.

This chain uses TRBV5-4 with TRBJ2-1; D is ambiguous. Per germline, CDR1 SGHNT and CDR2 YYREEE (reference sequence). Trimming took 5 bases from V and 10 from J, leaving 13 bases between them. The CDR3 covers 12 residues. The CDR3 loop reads CASRHQEREQFF. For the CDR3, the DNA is TGTGCCAGCAGGCACCAGGAGAGGGAGCAGTTCTTC.

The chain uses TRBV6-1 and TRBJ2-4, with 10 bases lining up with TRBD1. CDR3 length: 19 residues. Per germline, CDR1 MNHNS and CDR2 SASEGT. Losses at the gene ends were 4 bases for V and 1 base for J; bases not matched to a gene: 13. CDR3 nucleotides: TGTGCCAGCAGTGCCTACACCGGGACAGGGGAAGTTGCCAAAAACATTCAGTACTTC. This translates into CASSAYTGTGEVAKNIQYF.

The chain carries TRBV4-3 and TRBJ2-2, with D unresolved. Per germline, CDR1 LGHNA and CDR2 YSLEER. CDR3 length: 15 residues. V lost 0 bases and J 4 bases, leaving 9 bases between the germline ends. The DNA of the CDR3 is TGCGCCAGCAGCCAAGATTCCATAACCACCGGGGAGCTGTTTTTT. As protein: CASSQDSITTGELFF.

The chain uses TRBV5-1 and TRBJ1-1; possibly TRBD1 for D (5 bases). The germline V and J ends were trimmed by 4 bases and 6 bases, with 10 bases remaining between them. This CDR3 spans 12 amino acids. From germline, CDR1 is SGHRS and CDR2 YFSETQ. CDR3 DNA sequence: TGCGCCAGCAGCGGTCAGGGAGCTGAAGCTTTCTTT. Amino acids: CASSGQGAEAFF. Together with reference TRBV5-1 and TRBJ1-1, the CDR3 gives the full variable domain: KAGVTQTPRYLIKTRGQQVTLSCSPISGHRSVSWYQQTPGQGLQFLFEYFSETQRNKGNFPGRFSGRQFSNSRSEMNVSTLELGDSALYLCASSGQGAEAFFGQGTRLTVV.

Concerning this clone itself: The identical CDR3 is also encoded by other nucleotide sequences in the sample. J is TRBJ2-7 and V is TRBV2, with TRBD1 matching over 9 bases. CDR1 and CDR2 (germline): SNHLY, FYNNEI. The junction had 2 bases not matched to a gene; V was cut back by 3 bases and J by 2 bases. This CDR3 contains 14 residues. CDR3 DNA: TGTGCCAGCAGTGAGGGACAGGGTACCTACGAGCAGTACTTC. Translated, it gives CASSEGQGTYEQYF.